This T cell receptor (beta chain) comes out of a study of human T cells and chemical hapten exposure. The study's findings and limits: After DPC sensitization, TCRs above 1 in 1000 frequency showed no change.

Germline V gene data show CDR1 as KGHSY and CDR2 as FQNENV. The CDR3 is made up of 12 amino acids. V was trimmed by 4 bases and J by 3 bases, leaving 7 bases between them. Noted time point: pre-sensitization, week 0. Treatment specified: therapeutic diphenylcyclopropenone sensitization with weekly scalp DPC. For the library, individual cDNA molecules each received unique molecular identifiers. TCRdb recomputed calls from the RACE reads with MiXCR, one row per CDR3 protein. The sample has about 120,000 distinct CDR3 sequences, about 13% seen once. This clonotype was seen once. The target antigen is unknown.

The TCR was taken from a woman between 18 and 29 years old with alopecia areata. Some clones in this sample may be carry-over from other donors' samples. Material: whole blood, obtained in connection with sensitization to the hapten diphenylcyclopropenone (DPC). The chain recombines TRBV16 with TRBJ2-7; unclear D gene. The DNA for the CDR3 is TGTGCCAGCAGCCCCAATATCTACGAGCAGTACTTC. Amino acid sequence: CASSPNIYEQYF.